This TCR beta chain was recorded in a study of blood T cell repertoires in COVID-19. Study details: Acute and convalescent COVID-19 specimens originated in the United States, Italy and Spain. PBMCs, B-cell-depleted T cells, or T cells were the source of the cDNA or gDNA that made up the material.

This clone was recorded once. In the authors' workflow: Quantification of nucleated cells was approximated via reference gene primer amplification. Generated by immunoSEQ multiplex PCR, the TCRdb table keeps only in-frame clones and is missing some. V and J calls and clone size are copied from that table; D and trimming were computed from the DNA. Counted here are under 250,000 clones, roughly 84% occurring once; the ten biggest clones make up 3.5% to 4%. The sample taken for sequencing was peripheral blood. The receptor's source is a woman of 80 years or more with acute or convalescent COVID-19.

The CDR3 DNA follows: TGTGCCAGCAGCCGTCAGGGGCAGGGCTACACCTTC. This translates into CASSRQGQGYTF. This chain connects TRBV5-4 to TRBJ1-2; D is perhaps TRBD1 (6 bases). CDR3 length: 12 amino acids. Germline CDR1 is SGHNT and CDR2 is YYREEE (reference sequence). The V end was cut by 4 bases, the J end by 8 bases, with 12 bases between. Full variable domain (outside the CDR3, taken from reference TRBV5-4 and TRBJ1-2): ETGVTQSPTHLIKTRGQQVTLRCSSQSGHNTVSWYQQALGQGPQFIFQYYREEENGRGNFPPRFSGLQFPNYSSELNVNALELDDSALYLCASSRQGQGYTFGSGTRLTVV.